This T cell receptor (beta chain) was identified during a study of CD8 T cells in Susac syndrome. Points from the study as a whole: Acknowledgment was made by the study that its TCR sequencing and HLA analysis involved a relatively small number of individuals.

With random hexamers, 0.5 to 1 ug RNA was reverse transcribed. The TCR beta CDR3 was amplified by immunoSEQ multiplex PCR across 54 Vbeta, 13 Jbeta. Each CDR3 protein gets one entry after TCRdb re-called the immunoSEQ multiplex PCR reads with MiXCR. Of about 200,000 distinct CDR3 sequences in the sample, more than 90% are singletons; the top ten hold roughly 0.094%. The V gene's germline CDR1 is DFQATT and CDR2 SNEGSKA (reference sequence). V trimming: 6 bases; J trimming: 4 bases; junction bases outside the gene matches: 11. The CDR3 loop spans 15 amino acids. In blood CD8+ and CD4+ T cells, TCR beta underwent sequencing. FACS was used to enrich TEMRA cells, whereas the CD8+ and CD4+ T cells were obtained by negative isolation. Concerning this clonotype itself: Its antigen is as yet unknown.

The sequence came from a human donor with multiple sclerosis. The chain couples TRBV20-1 to TRBJ1-5; 8 bases are shared with TRBD1. The sequenced material came from CD4+ T cells from PBMCs. The CDR3, as DNA: TGCAGTGCCCAAAAGAGGACAGGGACTAATCAGCCCCAGCATTTT. It specifies CSAQKRTGTNQPQHF.